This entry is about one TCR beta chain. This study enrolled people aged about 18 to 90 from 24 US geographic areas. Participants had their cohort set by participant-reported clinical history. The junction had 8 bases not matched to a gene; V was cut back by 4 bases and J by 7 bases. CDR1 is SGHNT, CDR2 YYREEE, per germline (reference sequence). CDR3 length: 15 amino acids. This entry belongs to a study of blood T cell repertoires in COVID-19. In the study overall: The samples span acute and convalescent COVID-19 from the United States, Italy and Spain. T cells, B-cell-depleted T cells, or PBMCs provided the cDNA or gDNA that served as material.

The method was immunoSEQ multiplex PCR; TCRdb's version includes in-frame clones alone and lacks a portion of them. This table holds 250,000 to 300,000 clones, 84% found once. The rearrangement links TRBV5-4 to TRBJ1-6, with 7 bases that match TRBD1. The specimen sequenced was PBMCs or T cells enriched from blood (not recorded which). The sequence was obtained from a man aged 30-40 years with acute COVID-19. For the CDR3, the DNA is TGTGCCAGCAGCCGACAGGGTTCTATGAATTCACCCCTCCACTTT. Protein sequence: CASSRQGSMNSPLHF.